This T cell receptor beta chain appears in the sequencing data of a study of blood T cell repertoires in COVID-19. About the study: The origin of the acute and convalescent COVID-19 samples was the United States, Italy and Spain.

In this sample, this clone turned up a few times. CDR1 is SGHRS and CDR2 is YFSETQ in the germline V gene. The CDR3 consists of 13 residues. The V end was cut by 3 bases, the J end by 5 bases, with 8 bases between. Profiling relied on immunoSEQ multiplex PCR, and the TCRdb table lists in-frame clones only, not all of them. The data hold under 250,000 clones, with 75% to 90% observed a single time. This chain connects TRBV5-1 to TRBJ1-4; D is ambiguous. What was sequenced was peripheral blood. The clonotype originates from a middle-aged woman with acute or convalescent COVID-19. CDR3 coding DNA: TGCGCCAGCAGCTACAGCTTGAATGAAAAACTGTTTTTT. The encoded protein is CASSYSLNEKLFF.